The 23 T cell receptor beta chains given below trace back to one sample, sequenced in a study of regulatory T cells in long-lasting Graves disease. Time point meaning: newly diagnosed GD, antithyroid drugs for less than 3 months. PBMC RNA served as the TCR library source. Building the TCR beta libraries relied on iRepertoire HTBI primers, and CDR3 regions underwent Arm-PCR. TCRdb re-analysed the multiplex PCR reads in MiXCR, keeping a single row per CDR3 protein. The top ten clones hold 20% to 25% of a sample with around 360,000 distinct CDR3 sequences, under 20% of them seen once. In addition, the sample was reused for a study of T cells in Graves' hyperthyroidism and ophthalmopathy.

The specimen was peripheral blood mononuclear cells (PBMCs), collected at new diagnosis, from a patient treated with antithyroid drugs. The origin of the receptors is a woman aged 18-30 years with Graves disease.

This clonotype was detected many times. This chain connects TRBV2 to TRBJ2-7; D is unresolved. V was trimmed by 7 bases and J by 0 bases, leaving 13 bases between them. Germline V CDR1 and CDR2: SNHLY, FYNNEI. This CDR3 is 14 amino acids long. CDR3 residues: CASKPSRSSYEQYF. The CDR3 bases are TGTGCCAGCAAGCCGAGCCGCAGCTCCTACGAGCAGTACTTC. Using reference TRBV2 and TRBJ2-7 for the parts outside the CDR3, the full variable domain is EPEVTQTPSHQVTQMGQEVILRCVPISNHLYFYWYRQILGQKVEFLVSFYNNEISEKSEIFDDQFSVERPDGSNFTLKIRSTKLEDSAMYFCASKPSRSSYEQYFGPGTRLTVT.

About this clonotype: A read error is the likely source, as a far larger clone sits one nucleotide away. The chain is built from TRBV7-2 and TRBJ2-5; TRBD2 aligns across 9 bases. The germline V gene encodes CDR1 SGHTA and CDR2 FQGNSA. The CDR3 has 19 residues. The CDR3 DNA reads TGTGCCAGCAGCTTTCCCTTGCGGGAGCGGGGGGCCCAACAAGGGACCCAGTACTTC. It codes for CASSFPLRERGAQQGTQYF.

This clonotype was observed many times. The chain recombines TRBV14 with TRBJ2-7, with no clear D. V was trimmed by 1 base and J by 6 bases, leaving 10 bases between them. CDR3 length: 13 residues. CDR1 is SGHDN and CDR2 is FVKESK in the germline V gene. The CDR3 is CASSQATFGEQYF. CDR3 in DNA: TGTGCCAGCAGCCAAGCTACCTTTGGCGAGCAGTACTTC.

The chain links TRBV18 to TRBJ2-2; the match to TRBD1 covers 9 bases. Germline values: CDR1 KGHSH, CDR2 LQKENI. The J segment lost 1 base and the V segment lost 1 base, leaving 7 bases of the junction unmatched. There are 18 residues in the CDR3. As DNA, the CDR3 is TGTGCCAGCTCACCACTAACCCCGGGACAGGGGAACACCGGGGAGCTGTTTTTT. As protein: CASSPLTPGQGNTGELFF.

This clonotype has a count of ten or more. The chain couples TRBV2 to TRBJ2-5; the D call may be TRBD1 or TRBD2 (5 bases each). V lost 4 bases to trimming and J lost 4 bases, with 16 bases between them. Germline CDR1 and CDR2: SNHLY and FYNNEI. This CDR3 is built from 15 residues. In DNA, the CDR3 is TGTGCCAGCAGTGCCGGGACCTCCGGGCGAGAGACCCAGTACTTC. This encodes CASSAGTSGRETQYF.

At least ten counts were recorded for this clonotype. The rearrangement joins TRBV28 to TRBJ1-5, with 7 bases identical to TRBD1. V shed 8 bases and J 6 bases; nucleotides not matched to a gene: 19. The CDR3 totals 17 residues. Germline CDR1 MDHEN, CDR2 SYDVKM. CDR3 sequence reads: CASRTPSTGPPGQPQHF. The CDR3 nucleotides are TGTGCCAGCCGAACCCCGTCGACAGGGCCCCCCGGTCAGCCCCAGCATTTT.

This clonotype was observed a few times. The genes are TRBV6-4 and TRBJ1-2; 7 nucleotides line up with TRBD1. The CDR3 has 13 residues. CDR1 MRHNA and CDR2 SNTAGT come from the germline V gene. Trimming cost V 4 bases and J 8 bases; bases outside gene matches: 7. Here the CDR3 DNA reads TGTGCCAGCAGTGTGGACAGGACGGGAGGCTACACCTTC. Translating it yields CASSVDRTGGYTF.

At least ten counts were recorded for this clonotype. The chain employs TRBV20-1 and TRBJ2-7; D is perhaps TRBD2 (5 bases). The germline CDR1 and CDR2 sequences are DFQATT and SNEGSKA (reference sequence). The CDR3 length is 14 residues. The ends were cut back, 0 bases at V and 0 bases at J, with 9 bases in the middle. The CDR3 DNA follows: TGCAGTGCTAGAGATATCGGACTCTCCTACGAGCAGTACTTC. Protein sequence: CSARDIGLSYEQYF.

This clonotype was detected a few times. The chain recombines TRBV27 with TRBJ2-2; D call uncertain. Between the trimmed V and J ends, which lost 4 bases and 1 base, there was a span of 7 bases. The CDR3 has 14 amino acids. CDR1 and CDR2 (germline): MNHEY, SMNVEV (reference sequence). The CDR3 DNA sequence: TGTGCCAGCAGTTCGACTCGGAACACCGGGGAGCTGTTTTTT. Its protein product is CASSSTRNTGELFF.

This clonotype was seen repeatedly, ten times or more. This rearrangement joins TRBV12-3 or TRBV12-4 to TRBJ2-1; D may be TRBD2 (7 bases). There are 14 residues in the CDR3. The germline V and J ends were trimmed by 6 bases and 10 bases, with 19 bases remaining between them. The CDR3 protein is CASRPMGGAQEQFF. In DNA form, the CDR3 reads TGTGCCAGCAGACCGATGGGGGGGGCGCAAGAGCAGTTCTTC.

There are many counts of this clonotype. In DNA form, the CDR3 reads TGTGCCAGCAGCTTAGGGGGCGGTGAGACCCAGTACTTC. It yields the protein CASSLGGGETQYF. The gene calls are TRBV28 and TRBJ2-5, with 7 bases fitting TRBD1. V lost 6 bases to trimming and J lost 5 bases; unmatched junction nucleotides: 6. Germline values: CDR1 MDHEN, CDR2 SYDVKM. CDR3 length: 13 residues.

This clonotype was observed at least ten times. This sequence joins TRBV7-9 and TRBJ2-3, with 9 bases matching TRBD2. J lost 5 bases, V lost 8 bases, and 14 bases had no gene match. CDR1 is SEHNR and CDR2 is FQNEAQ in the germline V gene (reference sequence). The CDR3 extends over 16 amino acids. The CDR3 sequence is CASAPGAGGSGDTQYF. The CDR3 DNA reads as TGTGCCAGCGCCCCGGGCGCGGGAGGGAGCGGAGATACGCAGTATTTT.

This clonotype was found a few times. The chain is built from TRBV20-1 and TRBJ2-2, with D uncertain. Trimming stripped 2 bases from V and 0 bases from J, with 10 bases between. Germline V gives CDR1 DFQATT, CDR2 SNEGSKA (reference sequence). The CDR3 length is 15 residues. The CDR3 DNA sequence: TGCAGTGCTAGATTAGGGATACCGAACACCGGGGAGCTGTTTTTT. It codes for CSARLGIPNTGELFF.

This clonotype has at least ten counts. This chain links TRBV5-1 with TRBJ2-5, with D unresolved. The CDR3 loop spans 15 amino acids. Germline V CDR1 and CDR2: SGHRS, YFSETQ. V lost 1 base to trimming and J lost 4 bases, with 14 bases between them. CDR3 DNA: TGCGCCAGCAGCTTGAGATCAGAGGTTGGAGAGACCCAGTACTTC. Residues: CASSLRSEVGETQYF.

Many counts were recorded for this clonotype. CDR3 coding DNA: TGTGCCAGCAGCTTGAGATCGCAACAGCCAAACAATTCACCCCTCCACTTT. Translated: CASSLRSQQPNNSPLHF. J is TRBJ1-6 and V is TRBV11-2; unclear D gene. The CDR3 contains 17 residues. With 3 bases removed from V and 7 bases from J, the gap between germline ends came to 19 bases. From germline, CDR1 is SGHAT and CDR2 FQNNGV.

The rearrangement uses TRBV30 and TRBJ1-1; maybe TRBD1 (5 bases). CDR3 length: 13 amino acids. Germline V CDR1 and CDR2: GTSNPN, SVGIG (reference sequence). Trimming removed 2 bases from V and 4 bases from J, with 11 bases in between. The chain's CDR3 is CAWSTGRGTEAFF. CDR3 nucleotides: TGTGCCTGGAGTACGGGGCGGGGCACTGAAGCTTTCTTT.

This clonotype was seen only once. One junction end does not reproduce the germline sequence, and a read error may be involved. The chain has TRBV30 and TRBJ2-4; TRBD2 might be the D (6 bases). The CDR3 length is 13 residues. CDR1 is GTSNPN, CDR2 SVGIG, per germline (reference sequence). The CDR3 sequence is CAWRNAEEVGGPF. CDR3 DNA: TGTGCCTGGAGAAATGCTGAGGAGGTGGGAGGACCCTTC.

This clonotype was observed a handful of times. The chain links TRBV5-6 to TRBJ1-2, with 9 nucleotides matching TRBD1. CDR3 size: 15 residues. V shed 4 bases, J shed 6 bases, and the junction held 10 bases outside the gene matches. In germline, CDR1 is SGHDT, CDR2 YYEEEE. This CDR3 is CASSPSGTGTHGYTF. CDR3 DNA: TGTGCCAGCAGCCCATCCGGGACAGGGACCCATGGCTACACCTTC.

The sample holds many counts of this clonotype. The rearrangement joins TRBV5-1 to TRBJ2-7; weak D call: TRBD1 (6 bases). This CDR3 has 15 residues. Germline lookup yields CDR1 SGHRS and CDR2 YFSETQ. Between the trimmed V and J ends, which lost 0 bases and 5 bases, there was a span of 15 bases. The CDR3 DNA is TGCGCCAGCAGCTTGGGCTGGGGGCGAGAAAACGAGCAGTACTTC. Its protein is CASSLGWGRENEQYF.

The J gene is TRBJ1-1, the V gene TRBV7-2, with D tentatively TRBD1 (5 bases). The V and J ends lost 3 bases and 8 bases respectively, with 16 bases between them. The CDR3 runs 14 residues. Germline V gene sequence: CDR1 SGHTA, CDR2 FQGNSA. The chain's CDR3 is CASSFGNGGREAFF. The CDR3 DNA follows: TGTGCCAGCAGCTTCGGGAACGGGGGGAGAGAAGCTTTCTTT.

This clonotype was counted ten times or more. The CDR3 DNA reads as TGTGCCAGCAGGGTAGGACAGGGCGAGGGGCAGCCCCAGCATTTT. Translating gives CASRVGQGEGQPQHF. V usage is TRBV2 and J usage is TRBJ1-5; 8 nucleotides match TRBD1. The germline gives CDR1 SNHLY, CDR2 FYNNEI. The ends lost 6 bases at V and 7 bases at J; junction bases unmatched: 11. There are 15 residues in the CDR3.

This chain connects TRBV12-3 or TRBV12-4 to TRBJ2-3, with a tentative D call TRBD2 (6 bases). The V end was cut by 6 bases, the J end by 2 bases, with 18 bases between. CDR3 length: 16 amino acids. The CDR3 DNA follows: TGTGCCAGCAGCTTTAAACGATCGGGGGACACAGATACGCAGTATTTT. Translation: CASSFKRSGDTDTQYF.

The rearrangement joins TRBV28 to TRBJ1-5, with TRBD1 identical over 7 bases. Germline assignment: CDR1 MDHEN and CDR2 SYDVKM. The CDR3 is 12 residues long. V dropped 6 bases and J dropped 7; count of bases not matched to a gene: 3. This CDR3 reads CASRPGGQPQHF. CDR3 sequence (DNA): TGTGCCAGCAGACCAGGGGGACAGCCCCAGCATTTT.